Each of the 7 T cell receptor beta chains below was sequenced from the same sample in a study of blood T cells in healthy people across ages. A second roughly 6 to 12 cycle PCR used barcoded and J-beta primers. From the 5' RACE reads, TCRdb called clonotypes with MiXCR, one entry per CDR3 protein. The table has fewer than 900,000 distinct CDR3 sequences, about 40% seen once. The material sequenced was blood. Receptors originate from a woman in her fifties or sixties in good health.

A few counts support this clonotype. The rearrangement uses TRBV20-1 and TRBJ1-2; D is perhaps TRBD1 (5 bases). The CDR3 loop spans 13 amino acids. Germline V gives CDR1 DFQATT, CDR2 SNEGSKA (reference sequence). Trimming pared 3 bases from V and 3 bases from J, leaving 11 bases between. The CDR3 sequence: CSARTDTDYGYTF. As DNA, the CDR3 is TGCAGTGCTAGGACAGATACTGACTATGGCTACACCTTC.

The CDR3 sequence is CASSYGAENQETQYF. The CDR3 DNA is TGTGCCAGCAGTTACGGAGCGGAGAACCAAGAGACCCAGTACTTC. This rearrangement joins TRBV6-2 or TRBV6-3 to TRBJ2-5; tentative D call: TRBD2 (5 bases). V was trimmed by 2 bases and J by 0 bases, leaving 10 bases between them. The CDR3 covers 15 residues. Germline V CDR1 and CDR2: MNHEY, SVGEGT.

The V gene is TRBV10-2, the J gene TRBJ2-4; D unclear. The J call may be in error: the DNA end matches TRBJ2-7 better. CDR1 and CDR2 (germline): WSHSY, SAAADI. CDR3 length: 13 residues. DNA of the CDR3: TGCGCCAGCAGTGTCAGTACAGTCTACGAGCAGTACTTC. Its protein product is CASSVSTVYEQYF.

This clonotype was found many times. This sequence joins TRBV29-1 and TRBJ2-1; D assignment may be TRBD1 or TRBD2 (5 bases each). The CDR3 length is 16 residues. Germline CDR1 and CDR2: SQVTM and ANQGSEA. Trimming shortened V by 0 bases and J by 4 bases, and 16 bases separated the two germline ends. Here the CDR3 DNA reads TGCAGCGTTGAAGATGAGGGCATCAACAGGTACAATGAGCAGTTCTTC. Translating it yields CSVEDEGINRYNEQFF.

Only a few counts were recorded for this clonotype. The gene calls are TRBV7-9 and TRBJ1-1; TRBD1 is a possible D gene (6 bases). Trimming pared 0 bases from V and 8 bases from J, leaving 16 bases between. The CDR3 covers 15 residues. From germline, CDR1 is SEHNR and CDR2 FQNEAQ (reference sequence). CDR3 region: CASSLALNREREAFF. For the CDR3, the DNA is TGTGCCAGCAGCTTAGCGCTAAACAGGGAGCGGGAAGCTTTCTTT.

This clonotype turned up a few times. The chain links TRBV4-2 to TRBJ2-1; 13 bases fit TRBD2. Per the germline V gene, CDR1 is LGHNA and CDR2 is YNFKEQ. The CDR3 spans 19 residues. Losses at the gene ends were 2 bases for V and 7 bases for J; bases not matched to a gene: 14. The CDR3 bases are TGTGCCAGCAGCCAAAAAGTACGACTAGCGGGAGGACCCTTGAATGAGCAGTTCTTC. Translated: CASSQKVRLAGGPLNEQFF.

This clonotype appeared a few times. The V call is TRBV7-3, the J call TRBJ1-2, with TRBD1 as a possible D gene (6 bases). The ends were cut back, 5 bases at V and 1 base at J, with 14 bases in the middle. Germline CDR1 and CDR2: SGHTA and FQGTGA. The CDR3 consists of 15 residues. The CDR3: CASSVGAERNYGYTF. Written as DNA, the CDR3 is TGTGCCAGCAGCGTGGGGGCAGAGCGTAACTATGGCTACACCTTC.